This entry lists 19 T cell receptor beta chains sequenced from one sample in a study of glioma-infiltrating T cells after dendritic cell vaccination. Time point described: after dendritic cell vaccination, including at tumor progression/relapse. The data were produced by immunoSEQ multiplex PCR, yet TCRdb's version contains in-frame clones alone and is incomplete. The table includes 100,000 or so clones, approximately 84% detected once. The specimen was blood, collected after dendritic cell vaccination. Every receptor here comes from a human donor with glioblastoma.

This clone appeared a single time. The rearrangement joins TRBV4-1 to TRBJ1-6; TRBD1 matches at 7 bases. The CDR3 has 18 residues. Losses at the gene ends were 2 bases for V and 5 bases for J; bases not matched to a gene: 12. Germline V gives CDR1 MGHRA, CDR2 YSYEKL. The CDR3 sequence is CASSQRDRTMINNSPLHF. In DNA, the CDR3 is TGCGCCAGCAGCCAAAGGGACAGAACCATGATTAATAATTCACCCCTCCACTTT.

J is TRBJ1-6 and V is TRBV10-2; 10 bases agree with TRBD1. The CDR3 extends over 14 amino acids. V shed 6 bases, J shed 14 bases, and the junction held 10 bases outside the gene matches. Germline V gene sequence: CDR1 WSHSY, CDR2 SAAADI. CDR3 amino acids: CASRKGQGYISLHF. CDR3 sequence (DNA): TGCGCCAGCAGGAAGGGACAGGGGTACATATCCCTCCACTTT.

V and J are TRBV6-4 and TRBJ1-6; TRBD1 matches at 7 bases. The CDR3 contains 20 residues. Trimming removed 0 bases from V and 3 bases from J; junction bases left unmatched: 14. Germline V gene lookup returns CDR1 MRHNA and CDR2 SNTAGT. Written as DNA, the CDR3 is TGTGCCAGCAGTGACTCGTCTGAACCCCTCAGGGGGATCTATAATTCACCCCTCCACTTT. Translating gives CASSDSSEPLRGIYNSPLHF.

This chain connects TRBV9 to TRBJ2-2; 12 nucleotides align to TRBD2. After removal of 2 bases from V and 4 bases from J, the junction contained 3 bases not matched to a gene. The CDR3 spans 16 residues. The germline V gene encodes CDR1 SGDLS and CDR2 YYNGEE. CDR3 in DNA: TGTGCCAGCAGCGTGACTAGCGGGGGCTCCACCGGGGAGCTGTTTTTT. Translating gives CASSVTSGGSTGELFF.

The gene calls are TRBV19 and TRBJ2-6, with D possibly TRBD1 on 9 matching bases. Trimming shortened V by 4 bases and J by 3 bases, and 25 bases separated the two germline ends. CDR3 length equals 20 residues. Germline CDR1 is LNHDA and CDR2 is SQIVND (reference sequence). The CDR3 nucleotides read TGTGCCAGTAGTACCGCCCGGGGACAGGGACTAGGATTTGGGGCCAACGTCCTGACTTTC. Translating gives CASSTARGQGLGFGANVLTF.

Only one count was recorded for this clone. This chain connects TRBV7-8 to TRBJ1-4; D unresolved. CDR1 is SGHVS and CDR2 is FQNEAQ in the germline V gene. Trimming pared 3 bases from V and 4 bases from J, leaving 12 bases between. The CDR3 spans 15 residues. The CDR3 nucleotides read TGTGCCAGCAGCTTGGACTACTACGATAATGAAAAACTGTTTTTT. It is translated as CASSLDYYDNEKLFF.

CDR3 nucleotides: TGCGCCAGCAACCCAAACGGACTAGCGGGATCCTACGAGCAGTACTTC. It is translated as CASNPNGLAGSYEQYF. The chain couples TRBV5-1 to TRBJ2-7; 12 positions agree with TRBD2. The V gene's germline CDR1 is SGHRS and CDR2 YFSETQ. The V segment lost 6 bases and the J segment 1 base; nucleotides outside the gene matches: 8. CDR3 length equals 16 residues. The entire variable domain, with the rest obtained from reference TRBV5-1 and TRBJ2-7, is as follows: KAGVTQTPRYLIKTRGQQVTLSCSPISGHRSVSWYQQTPGQGLQFLFEYFSETQRNKGNFPGRFSGRQFSNSRSEMNVSTLELGDSALYLCASNPNGLAGSYEQYFGPGTRLTVT.

V usage is TRBV20-1 and J usage is TRBJ2-3, with D uncertain. The germline V gene encodes CDR1 DFQATT and CDR2 SNEGSKA (reference sequence). The V and J ends lost 4 bases and 6 bases respectively, with 8 bases between them. The CDR3 is 11 amino acids. The CDR3 sequence: CSAIGMDTQYF. In nucleotides, the CDR3 is TGCAGTGCTATCGGTATGGATACGCAGTATTTT.

This chain uses TRBV2 with TRBJ2-1; possible D gene TRBD2, 6 bases. Trimming stripped 4 bases from V and 8 bases from J, with 15 bases between. There are 14 residues in the CDR3. Per germline, CDR1 SNHLY and CDR2 FYNNEI. The DNA of the CDR3 is TGTGCCAGCAGTGCCCCCCCGGGGGTGGATGAGCAGTTCTTC. It encodes CASSAPPGVDEQFF. Drawing the rest from reference TRBV2 and TRBJ2-1, the complete variable domain is EPEVTQTPSHQVTQMGQEVILRCVPISNHLYFYWYRQILGQKVEFLVSFYNNEISEKSEIFDDQFSVERPDGSNFTLKIRSTKLEDSAMYFCASSAPPGVDEQFFGPGTRLTVL.

A few counts support this clone. This rearrangement joins TRBV18 to TRBJ1-2; the match to TRBD1 covers 7 bases. CDR1 and CDR2 from the germline V gene are KGHSH and LQKENI. Trimming cost V 6 bases and J 5 bases; bases outside gene matches: 12. The CDR3 covers 15 residues. CDR3 amino acids: CASSSSDRDSYGYTF. The CDR3 bases are TGTGCCAGCTCCTCAAGCGACAGGGATTCATATGGCTACACCTTC.

V is TRBV6-5 and J is TRBJ2-1; D unclear. There are 13 residues in the CDR3. V shed 1 base and J shed 8 bases, with 9 bases lying between them. Germline lookup yields CDR1 MNHEY and CDR2 SVGAGI. The CDR3 DNA reads as TGTGCCAGCAGTTACTTTAGCACGGATGAGCAGTTCTTC. Its protein is CASSYFSTDEQFF.

The CDR3 DNA reads as TGTGCCAGTAGCGGCAGTAGCGGGAGTACAGATACGCAGTATTTT. Its translation is CASSGSSGSTDTQYF. V gene TRBV19 combines with J gene TRBJ2-3; TRBD2 agrees at 9 bases. Germline CDR1 is LNHDA and CDR2 is SQIVND (reference sequence). The CDR3 runs to 15 residues. The ends lost 6 bases at V and 3 bases at J; junction bases unmatched: 7.

Comments on this clone: An end of the junction differs from the germline gene, which may be a read error. J is TRBJ2-3 and V is TRBV6-1; D may be TRBD1 (6 bases). The germline V gene has CDR1 MNHNS and CDR2 SASEGT. The CDR3 totals 12 residues. The chain's CDR3 is CAGRGVADTQYF. The CDR3 nucleotides are TGTGCCGGCAGGGGAGTTGCAGATACGCAGTATTTT.

This chain uses TRBV6-5 with TRBJ2-2, with D possibly matching TRBD2 (6 bases). CDR1 is MNHEY and CDR2 is SVGAGI in the germline V gene. The CDR3 has 15 amino acids. The V end lost 7 bases, the J end lost 0 bases, and 12 bases lay between the germline ends. The CDR3 is CASIGGDANTGELFF. DNA for the CDR3: TGTGCCAGCATAGGAGGGGACGCGAACACCGGGGAGCTGTTTTTT.

This clone was found once. J is TRBJ2-5 and V is TRBV21-1; the table calls TRBD2, which could not be checked here. TRBV21-1 has pseudogene status. CDR3 length equals 13 residues. The CDR3 DNA follows: TGTGCCAGCAGCAAGCGGAACTGGGAGACCCAGTACTTC. It yields the protein CASSKRNWETQYF.

The CDR3 DNA follows: TGCGCCAGCAGCTTGGAGGCCGGGTACGAGTCATATGGCTACACCTTC. It codes for CASSLEAGYESYGYTF. J is TRBJ1-2 and V is TRBV5-1; D gene uncertain. The CDR3 covers 16 residues. Trimming left V 0 bases short and J 5 bases short, with 17 bases between. The V gene's germline CDR1 is SGHRS and CDR2 YFSETQ.

This rearrangement joins TRBV4-2 to TRBJ2-1; TRBD2 agrees at 9 bases. The CDR3 has 16 residues. Germline V gives CDR1 LGHNA, CDR2 YNFKEQ. Losses at the gene ends were 0 bases for V and 7 bases for J; bases not matched to a gene: 7. DNA of the CDR3: TGTGCCAGCAGCCAAGATTCAGCGGGAGGAGGTAATGAGCAGTTCTTC. Translation gives CASSQDSAGGGNEQFF.

CDR3 bases: TGTGCCAGCAGTCCCGCGGGACAGGGGGCTTGGCAGCCCCAGCATTTT. Its translation is CASSPAGQGAWQPQHF. V is TRBV28 and J is TRBJ1-5, with 12 positions matching TRBD1. J gave up 7 bases and V 5 bases, and 9 bases lay outside the gene matches. Germline V gives CDR1 MDHEN, CDR2 SYDVKM. CDR3 length: 16 amino acids.

This chain joins TRBV6-1 and TRBJ2-1; the match to TRBD2 covers 12 bases. Germline trimming cut 1 base from V and 9 bases from J; bases unmatched to any gene: 7. Per germline, CDR1 MNHNS and CDR2 SASEGT. The CDR3 runs to 16 residues. The CDR3 loop reads CASSEGLAGVYGEQFF. The CDR3 DNA reads as TGTGCCAGCAGTGAAGGACTAGCGGGGGTGTACGGTGAGCAGTTCTTC.